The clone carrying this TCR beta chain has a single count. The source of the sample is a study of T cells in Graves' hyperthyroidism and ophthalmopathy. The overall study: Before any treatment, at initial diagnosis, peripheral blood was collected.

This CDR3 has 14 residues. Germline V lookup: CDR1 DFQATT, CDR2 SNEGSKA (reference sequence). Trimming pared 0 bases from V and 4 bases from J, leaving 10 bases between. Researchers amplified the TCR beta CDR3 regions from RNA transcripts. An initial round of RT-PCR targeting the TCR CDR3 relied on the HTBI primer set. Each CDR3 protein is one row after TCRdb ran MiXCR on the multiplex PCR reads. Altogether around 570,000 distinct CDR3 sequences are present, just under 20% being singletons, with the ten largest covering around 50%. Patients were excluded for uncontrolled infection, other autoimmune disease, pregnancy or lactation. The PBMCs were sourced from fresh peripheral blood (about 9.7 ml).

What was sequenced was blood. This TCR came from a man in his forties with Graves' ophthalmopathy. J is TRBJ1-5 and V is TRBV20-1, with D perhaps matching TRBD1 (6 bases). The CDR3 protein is CSARDSRGNQPQHF. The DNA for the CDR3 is TGCAGTGCTAGAGACTCGAGGGGGAATCAGCCCCAGCATTTT.